These 21 T cell receptor beta chains originate from one sample sequenced in a study of identical twins' blood T cells. TCRdb itself ran the 5' RACE reads through MiXCR, one entry per CDR3 protein. The sample carries hundreds of thousands of distinct CDR3 sequences, approximately 30% recorded once. Sequencing was performed on PBMCs. The source is a woman aged 18-49 years in good health.

This clonotype was observed a few times. The chain employs TRBV6-2 or TRBV6-3 and TRBJ2-2; tentatively, D is TRBD2 (6 bases). The V end lost 2 bases, the J end lost 0 bases, and 10 bases lay between the germline ends. From germline, CDR1 is MNHEY and CDR2 SVGEGT. This CDR3 is built from 16 residues. CDR3 bases: TGTGCCAGCAGTTACCGTCGCGGGGCGAACACCGGGGAGCTGTTTTTT. Translating gives CASSYRRGANTGELFF.

This clonotype was observed many times. The J gene is TRBJ2-1, the V gene TRBV28; maybe TRBD2 (5 bases). V lost 7 bases to trimming and J lost 6 bases, with 16 bases between them. CDR1 is MDHEN and CDR2 is SYDVKM in the germline V gene. There are 14 residues in the CDR3. The CDR3 sequence: CASTWLAGRNEQFF. The CDR3 nucleotides read TGTGCCAGCACTTGGCTAGCCGGTCGCAATGAGCAGTTCTTC.

This clonotype was seen only a few times. The chain links TRBV5-1 to TRBJ2-7; perhaps TRBD1 as D (5 bases). Germline V gives CDR1 SGHRS, CDR2 YFSETQ. V was shortened by 1 base and J by 6 bases, with 11 bases between the two germline ends. The length of the CDR3 is 13 residues. As DNA, the CDR3 is TGCGCCAGCAGCTTGAATCAACAGGCCGAGCAGTACTTC. Protein product: CASSLNQQAEQYF.

This clonotype was picked up many times. DNA of the CDR3: TGTGCCAGCAGCCGGGAGGGAACCGGGGAGCTGTTTTTT. Translation gives CASSREGTGELFF. The V call is TRBV13, the J call TRBJ2-2, with 8 bases lining up with TRBD2. The CDR3 totals 13 residues. Germline CDR1 is PRHDT and CDR2 is FYEKMQ (reference sequence). Trimming removed 5 bases from V and 5 bases from J; junction bases left unmatched: 1.

The chain carries TRBV7-9 and TRBJ1-3, with D unresolved. This CDR3 comprises 16 residues. Trimming pared 1 base from V and 0 bases from J, leaving 10 bases between. The V gene's germline CDR1 is SEHNR and CDR2 FQNEAQ (reference sequence). The chain's CDR3 is CASSLGGLLSGNTIYF. Here the CDR3 DNA reads TGTGCCAGCAGCTTAGGTGGGCTACTCTCTGGAAACACCATATATTTT.

This chain uses TRBV19 with TRBJ1-4, with no clear D. The CDR3 has 14 amino acids. Germline-derived CDR1 and CDR2 are LNHDA and SQIVND (reference sequence). V lost 10 bases to trimming and J lost 0 bases, with 12 bases between them. Written as DNA, the CDR3 is TGTGCCACCGCCCTTCGTGCAACTAATGAAAAACTGTTTTTT. It specifies CATALRATNEKLFF.

In its sample, this clonotype was seen many times. The rearrangement links TRBV6-5 to TRBJ2-1; no clear D gene. Trimming stripped 0 bases from V and 9 bases from J, with 9 bases between. The CDR3 sequence is 13 residues long. Germline V gene lookup returns CDR1 MNHEY and CDR2 SVGAGI. The CDR3 loop reads CASSYSNWAEQFF. In DNA form, the CDR3 reads TGTGCCAGCAGTTACTCGAACTGGGCTGAGCAGTTCTTC.

V and J are TRBV5-5 and TRBJ2-7, with 13 nucleotides matching TRBD2. Per germline, CDR1 SGHKS and CDR2 YYEKEE (reference sequence). The V and J ends lost 4 bases and 5 bases, in that order; junction bases with no gene match: 9. The CDR3 sequence is 16 residues long. The CDR3 reads CASSALAGGPFNEQYF. CDR3 in DNA: TGTGCCAGCAGCGCACTAGCGGGAGGGCCCTTTAACGAGCAGTACTTC.

The chain employs TRBV29-1 and TRBJ2-1, with D possibly TRBD1 on 6 matching bases. Germline CDR1 reads SQVTM; CDR2 reads ANQGSEA. With 7 bases removed from V and 0 bases from J, the gap between germline ends came to 13 bases. The CDR3 loop spans 14 amino acids. This CDR3 reads CSGTGLHSYNEQFF. In DNA, the CDR3 is TGCAGCGGAACAGGGCTGCACTCCTACAATGAGCAGTTCTTC.

The rearrangement uses TRBV12-3 or TRBV12-4 and TRBJ2-5; possibly TRBD1 or TRBD2 for D (7 bases each). The germline V and J ends were trimmed by 7 bases and 6 bases, with 15 bases remaining between them. The CDR3 consists of 13 residues. The CDR3 loop is CASNLQGGQTQYF. CDR3 DNA sequence: TGTGCCAGCAACCTTCAGGGGGGGCAGACCCAGTACTTC.

The table lists this clonotype with a count of one. DNA for the CDR3: TGCAGCGTGGGATCGGGAGGGCCGGGAAAGACCCAGTACTTC. It encodes CSVGSGGPGKTQYF. The J gene is TRBJ2-5, the V gene TRBV29-1; 8 bases are a match to TRBD2. CDR3 length: 14 amino acids. Germline CDR1 and CDR2: SQVTM and ANQGSEA. The V segment lost 6 bases and the J segment 6 bases; nucleotides outside the gene matches: 12.

This clonotype has only a few counts. The chain employs TRBV29-1 and TRBJ2-1; D perhaps matches TRBD2 (7 bases). Germline V gene data show CDR1 as SQVTM and CDR2 as ANQGSEA. The CDR3 consists of 13 residues. This chain's CDR3 is CSTGGLAFSEQFF. As DNA, the CDR3 is TGCAGTACCGGGGGGCTTGCATTCAGTGAGCAGTTCTTC.

The V and J genes are TRBV6-1 and TRBJ1-1; D is ambiguous. V was clipped by 6 bases and J by 4 bases, with 12 bases between them. CDR1 and CDR2 (germline): MNHNS, SASEGT. CDR3 size: 13 residues. The CDR3: CASRSVLSTEAFF. DNA of the CDR3: TGTGCCAGCAGGTCCGTTTTGAGCACTGAAGCTTTCTTT.

The chain joins TRBV18 to TRBJ1-4; 9 bases are shared with TRBD1. Germline V lookup: CDR1 KGHSH, CDR2 LQKENI. The V segment lost 3 bases and the J segment 6 bases; nucleotides outside the gene matches: 5. The CDR3 extends over 15 amino acids. CDR3 nucleotides: TGTGCCAGCTCACCGGGGACAGGGATCGATGAAAAACTGTTTTTT. Its translation: CASSPGTGIDEKLFF.

V and J are TRBV18 and TRBJ1-2; D may be TRBD1 (5 bases). With 6 bases removed from V and 8 bases from J, the gap between germline ends came to 19 bases. The V gene's germline CDR1 is KGHSH and CDR2 LQKENI. This CDR3 region has 14 residues. In DNA, the CDR3 is TGTGCCAGCTCTCTAGGGACCAGCTCCTACGGCTACACCTTC. Protein product: CASSLGTSSYGYTF.

The CDR3 sequence is CASSQTGQGRRYF. CDR3 bases: TGTGCCAGCAGTCAGACGGGACAGGGTCGAAGGTACTTC. J is TRBJ2-7 and V is TRBV6-5; the match to TRBD1 covers 9 bases. CDR1 and CDR2 from the germline V gene are MNHEY and SVGAGI. Losses at the gene ends were 5 bases for V and 12 bases for J; bases not matched to a gene: 11. The CDR3 runs 13 residues.

The chain links TRBV4-3 to TRBJ2-1, with no clear D. Germline V lookup: CDR1 LGHNA, CDR2 YSLEER. CDR3 length: 15 residues. V dropped 3 bases and J dropped 0 bases, with 9 bases sitting between them. In DNA form, the CDR3 reads TGCGCCAGCAGCCAGTTGTGGATCTCCTACAATGAGCAGTTCTTC. Translating it yields CASSQLWISYNEQFF.

Only a few counts were recorded for this clonotype. The V gene is TRBV7-9, the J gene TRBJ1-1; TRBD1 is a possible D gene (5 bases). The ends were cut back, 0 bases at V and 3 bases at J, with 11 bases in the middle. This CDR3 has 15 amino acids. The germline V gene encodes CDR1 SEHNR and CDR2 FQNEAQ (reference sequence). In DNA form, the CDR3 reads TGTGCCAGCAGCTTAGCGACAGCGGGATACACTGAAGCTTTCTTT. This sequence encodes CASSLATAGYTEAFF.

This clonotype was found a few times. V usage is TRBV5-6 and J usage is TRBJ2-2; no clear D gene. The CDR3 runs 13 residues. CDR1 and CDR2 from the germline V gene are SGHDT and YYEEEE. V was pared by 5 bases and J by 6 bases, with 11 bases between. In DNA, the CDR3 is TGTGCCAGCAGTTGGTCGGGCCCCGGGGAGCTGTTTTTT. Protein sequence: CASSWSGPGELFF.

Of note for this clonotype: This may stem from a read error, because a much larger clone lies one nucleotide away. The chain links TRBV5-1 to TRBJ1-1, with D possibly matching TRBD1 (6 bases). This CDR3 is 14 amino acids long. CDR1 and CDR2 from the germline V gene are SGHRS and YFSETQ. This CDR3 is CAGSFDRPNTEAFF. The CDR3 bases are TGCGCCGGCAGCTTCGACAGGCCGAACACTGAAGCTTTCTTT.

This clonotype was observed many times. The CDR3, as DNA: TGTGCCAGCAGTTTCGGTTCAGCCGCTGGGGGCTATGGCTACACCTTC. Amino acid sequence: CASSFGSAAGGYGYTF. The rearrangement joins TRBV12-3 or TRBV12-4 to TRBJ1-2; possible D gene TRBD1, 5 bases. The CDR3 sequence is 16 residues long. The V end was cut by 3 bases, the J end by 4 bases, with 18 bases between.